One and the same sample provided the 19 T cell receptor beta chains below, sequenced in a study of T cell responses to AZD1222 COVID-19 vaccine (dated by TCRdb to the early 2020s). The time point label on this specimen signifies: baseline before first vaccination. This specimen's treatment or condition label, interpreted: meningococcal conjugate vaccine given as trial control. Library method: the immunoSEQ multiplex PCR assay. TCRdb carries this immuneACCESS record with in-frame sequences only. Its versions omit some clonotypes, under half of them owing to an unresolved V gene in the studies checked, with the rest unexplained. This sample gives about 140,000 clones in total; 85% to 95% of them show up just once. Jointly, the top ten make up approximately 0.9% of the sample. The source was peripheral blood, collected on day 0 of MenACWY control vaccination. These receptors were collected from an adult in good health.

The genes are TRBV4-1 and TRBJ2-5; a weak D match, TRBD1 (5 bases). V was cut by 0 bases and J by 2 bases, with 7 bases left in between. This CDR3 contains 14 residues. From germline, CDR1 is MGHRA and CDR2 YSYEKL. CDR3 nucleotides: TGCGCCAGCAGCCAAGATCGACAGCAAGAGACCCAGTACTTC. Its protein is CASSQDRQQETQYF.

CDR3 loop: CASSPRNTEARGNTGELFF. The CDR3 DNA is TGCGCCAGCAGCCCAAGAAACACAGAGGCCCGTGGGAACACCGGGGAGCTGTTTTTT. This chain joins TRBV4-1 and TRBJ2-2; no firm D call. The CDR3 is 19 amino acids. V was pared by 4 bases and J by 1 base, with 22 bases between. Germline V gene data show CDR1 as MGHRA and CDR2 as YSYEKL.

The chain is built from TRBV5-4 and TRBJ1-1; tentative D call: TRBD1 (5 bases). Germline assignment: CDR1 SGHNT and CDR2 YYREEE (reference sequence). The CDR3 loop spans 13 amino acids. Trimming removed 0 bases from V and 7 bases from J, with 10 bases in between. In nucleotides, the CDR3 is TGTGCCAGCAGCTTGGTAGGGGAGGGTGAAGCTTTCTTT. This encodes CASSLVGEGEAFF.

This chain connects TRBV5-1 to TRBJ1-4, with D uncertain. The V and J ends lost 0 bases and 7 bases respectively, with 7 bases between them. Germline CDR1 is SGHRS and CDR2 is YFSETQ. The CDR3 contains 13 residues. CDR3 sequence reads: CASSLDWAEKLFF. The CDR3 nucleotides read TGCGCCAGCAGCTTGGATTGGGCTGAAAAACTGTTTTTT.

V and J are TRBV6-1 and TRBJ1-5; 8 positions agree with TRBD1. J gave up 4 bases and V 2 bases, and 1 base lay outside the gene matches. Germline CDR1 is MNHNS and CDR2 is SASEGT. The CDR3 has 14 residues. CDR3: CASSERTGNQPQHF. The CDR3 nucleotides read TGTGCCAGCAGTGAACGGACAGGGAATCAGCCCCAGCATTTT.

V and J are TRBV27 and TRBJ1-5; D unresolved. CDR1 and CDR2 from the germline V gene are MNHEY and SMNVEV (reference sequence). The CDR3 extends over 16 amino acids. Trimming pared 6 bases from V and 0 bases from J, leaving 15 bases between. This CDR3 reads CASSPEAAYSNQPQHF. The CDR3 DNA reads TGTGCCAGCAGCCCTGAGGCAGCATATAGCAATCAGCCCCAGCATTTT.

The V gene is TRBV7-9, the J gene TRBJ2-3; D call uncertain. The CDR3 spans 14 residues. The ends were cut back, 6 bases at V and 0 bases at J, with 10 bases in the middle. Looked up from germline, CDR1 is SEHNR and CDR2 is FQNEAQ (reference sequence). Here the CDR3 DNA reads TGTGCCAGCAGTCCCCTATCTAGCACAGATACGCAGTATTTT. Translating gives CASSPLSSTDTQYF.

The CDR3 bases are TGCGCCAGCAGTGCAACAGGGATCCCGTCCTACGAGCAGTACTTC. Its translation is CASSATGIPSYEQYF. The V and J genes are TRBV10-2 and TRBJ2-7; maybe TRBD1 (6 bases). The CDR3 has 15 residues. Trimming pared 4 bases from V and 1 base from J, leaving 14 bases between. The germline V gene encodes CDR1 WSHSY and CDR2 SAAADI.

The chain links TRBV7-9 to TRBJ2-2, with D uncertain. Trimming shortened V by 1 base and J by 6 bases, and 3 bases separated the two germline ends. The CDR3 covers 12 residues. Looked up from germline, CDR1 is SEHNR and CDR2 is FQNEAQ (reference sequence). CDR3 sequence reads: CASSLGAGELFF. CDR3 sequence (DNA): TGTGCCAGCAGCTTAGGGGCCGGGGAGCTGTTTTTT.

The V gene is TRBV4-2, the J gene TRBJ1-1; D unclear. The CDR3 length is 13 residues. In germline, CDR1 is LGHNA, CDR2 YNFKEQ. V was trimmed by 4 bases and J by 9 bases, leaving 15 bases between them. CDR3 sequence (DNA): TGTGCCAGCAGCCTCGGGAAAGGTTTTCAAGCTTTCTTT. Residues: CASSLGKGFQAFF.

This clone occurred a few times. The chain employs TRBV20-1 and TRBJ1-1; 8 positions match TRBD1. Germline trimming cut 3 bases from V and 0 bases from J; bases unmatched to any gene: 6. Germline CDR1 is DFQATT and CDR2 is SNEGSKA (reference sequence). CDR3 length equals 15 residues. In nucleotides, the CDR3 is TGCAGTGCTAGTCCCCAGACAGGGGTGAACACTGAAGCTTTCTTT. It codes for CSASPQTGVNTEAFF.

The V call is TRBV6-5, the J call TRBJ1-2; D unresolved. In germline, CDR1 is MNHEY, CDR2 SVGAGI. CDR3 length equals 16 residues. V was clipped by 2 bases and J by 5 bases, with 18 bases between them. CDR3 bases: TGTGCCAGCAGTTACCGCCTGGCGAGGGCGGTTTATGGCTACACCTTC. Protein product: CASSYRLARAVYGYTF.

This chain connects TRBV5-1 to TRBJ1-2; no clear D gene. The CDR3 is 14 amino acids. Germline V CDR1 and CDR2: SGHRS, YFSETQ. Between the trimmed V and J ends, which lost 3 bases and 4 bases, there was a span of 13 bases. The CDR3, as DNA: TGCGCCAGCAGCTCCGGGGATCCACCCTATGGCTACACCTTC. It yields the protein CASSSGDPPYGYTF.

The rearrangement uses TRBV3-1 (or the pseudogene TRBV3-2) and TRBJ2-1; TRBD2 agrees at 15 bases. This CDR3 region has 15 residues. The trim removed 7 bases at V and 8 bases at J, leaving 6 bases unmatched. Germline V lookup: CDR1 LGHDT, CDR2 YNNKEL (reference sequence). This CDR3 reads CASTRTSGRGYEQFF. The CDR3 DNA sequence: TGTGCCAGCACCCGGACTAGCGGGAGGGGCTATGAGCAGTTCTTC.

This clone was observed a single time. The chain couples TRBV19 to TRBJ1-1; D not certain. The germline gives CDR1 LNHDA, CDR2 SQIVND (reference sequence). The CDR3 spans 13 residues. The germline V and J ends were trimmed by 3 bases and 1 base, with 6 bases remaining between them. The DNA for the CDR3 is TGTGCCAGTAGTATTTCGAAGAACACTGAAGCTTTCTTT. Its translation is CASSISKNTEAFF. The entire variable domain, with the rest obtained from reference TRBV19 and TRBJ1-1, is as follows: DGGITQSPKYLFRKEGQNVTLSCEQNLNHDAMYWYRQDPGQGLRLIYYSQIVNDFQKGDIAEGYSVSREKKESFPLTVTSAQKNPTAFYLCASSISKNTEAFFGQGTRLTVV.

The V call is TRBV7-2, the J call TRBJ2-1; D unclear. V was trimmed by 3 bases and J by 0 bases, leaving 6 bases between them. CDR1 SGHTA and CDR2 FQGNSA come from the germline V gene. This CDR3 is 14 amino acids long. The CDR3 spells CASSLRSSYNEQFF. The CDR3 DNA reads TGTGCCAGCAGCTTGCGATCCTCCTACAATGAGCAGTTCTTC.

The chain joins TRBV6-5 to TRBJ2-5; D might be TRBD2 (6 bases). Germline CDR1 reads MNHEY; CDR2 reads SVGAGI. The V end lost 2 bases, the J end lost 3 bases, and 13 bases lay between the germline ends. There are 15 residues in the CDR3. CDR3 amino acids: CASSYPSGGEETQYF. CDR3 nucleotide sequence: TGTGCCAGCAGTTACCCCAGTGGAGGGGAAGAGACCCAGTACTTC.

The chain combines TRBV12-3 or TRBV12-4 with TRBJ1-2; no clear D. This CDR3 region has 13 residues. Deletions cut 5 bases from V and 0 bases from J, with 7 bases between. The CDR3 is CASSKQTNYGYTF. CDR3 DNA sequence: TGTGCCAGCAGTAAGCAGACTAACTATGGCTACACCTTC.

This clone has a single count. The genes are TRBV6-1 and TRBJ2-3; 8 nucleotides line up with TRBD2. Trimming removed 1 base from V and 5 bases from J; junction bases left unmatched: 11. Per germline, CDR1 MNHNS and CDR2 SASEGT. The CDR3 runs to 17 residues. In nucleotides, the CDR3 is TGTGCCAGCAGTGAAGTTGGTGGAGCGGGAGTAAGAGATACGCAGTATTTT. Amino acids: CASSEVGGAGVRDTQYF.